Presented here are 21 T cell receptor beta chains from one specimen sequenced in a study of blood T cells in healthy people across ages. A J-beta primer mix and a sample-barcoded 5' primer were used in a second PCR of about 7 to 12 cycles. One entry per CDR3 protein results from TCRdb running MiXCR on the 5' RACE reads. The table includes about 780,000 distinct CDR3 sequences, 20% to 30% detected once. Another study also made use of these data, one on T cells of mothers and their children.

The sample consisted of blood. These receptors all come from a boy aged 5-17 years in good health.

V is TRBV25-1 and J is TRBJ1-6, with D uncertain. This CDR3 is 15 amino acids long. CDR1 and CDR2 from the germline V gene are MGHDK and SYGVNS. The V end was cut by 1 base, the J end by 5 bases, with 9 bases between. The DNA for the CDR3 is TGTGCCAGCAGTGAATGGCAGGAGAATAATTCACCCCTCCACTTT. Protein sequence: CASSEWQENNSPLHF.

The gene calls are TRBV5-1 and TRBJ2-3; TRBD2 matches 9 bases. The CDR3 has 14 amino acids. The V segment lost 0 bases and the J segment 5 bases; nucleotides outside the gene matches: 1. Per germline, CDR1 SGHRS and CDR2 YFSETQ. CDR3 amino acids: CASSLERGEDTQYF. The CDR3, as DNA: TGCGCCAGCAGCTTGGAGCGGGGGGAAGATACGCAGTATTTT. Together with reference TRBV5-1 and TRBJ2-3, the CDR3 gives the full variable domain: KAGVTQTPRYLIKTRGQQVTLSCSPISGHRSVSWYQQTPGQGLQFLFEYFSETQRNKGNFPGRFSGRQFSNSRSEMNVSTLELGDSALYLCASSLERGEDTQYFGPGTRLTVL.

Ten or more counts support this clonotype. The chain uses TRBV10-3 and TRBJ1-2, with D perhaps TRBD1 (6 bases). V lost 2 bases to trimming and J lost 4 bases, with 8 bases between them. The CDR3 loop spans 13 amino acids. The germline V gene has CDR1 ENHRY and CDR2 SYGVKD. CDR3 residues: CAISEQQGYGYTF. The CDR3 DNA reads TGTGCCATCAGTGAGCAACAGGGCTATGGCTACACCTTC.

The chain employs TRBV5-1 and TRBJ2-1, with TRBD1 matching 7 bases. This CDR3 spans 15 amino acids. Germline CDR1 SGHRS, CDR2 YFSETQ. Trimming at V came to 7 bases and at J to 7 bases, leaving 14 bases not matched to a gene. The CDR3 reads CASPPRQGECNEQFF. The CDR3 nucleotides read TGCGCCAGCCCACCGCGGCAGGGGGAGTGTAATGAGCAGTTCTTC.

This clonotype was observed a handful of times. CDR3 bases: TGCAGTGCTAGGGATTCAGAAGGGGAGACCCAGTACTTC. This codes for CSARDSEGETQYF. This sequence joins TRBV20-1 and TRBJ2-5; D is ambiguous. This CDR3 region has 13 residues. The germline V and J ends were trimmed by 3 bases and 5 bases, with 13 bases remaining between them. In germline, CDR1 is DFQATT, CDR2 SNEGSKA (reference sequence).

V and J are TRBV6-2 or TRBV6-3 and TRBJ2-3; D call uncertain. Trimming pared 6 bases from V and 5 bases from J, leaving 12 bases between. The CDR3 spans 13 residues. Germline lookup yields CDR1 MNHEY and CDR2 SVGEGT. The CDR3 reads CASSPMGRDTQYF. DNA for the CDR3: TGTGCCAGCAGCCCCATGGGCCGAGATACGCAGTATTTT.

This clonotype was seen a handful of times. The conserved final phenylalanine or tryptophan is absent from the CDR3, which likely points to a read error. This chain joins TRBV6-5 and TRBJ1-6; D remains ambiguous. The CDR3 has 15 amino acids. The germline V gene encodes CDR1 MNHEY and CDR2 SVGAGI. V was trimmed by 4 bases and J by 7 bases, leaving 14 bases between them. CDR3 coding DNA: TGTGCCAGCAGTTGGACTATAAGTAGGAATTCACCCCTCCACCTT. Its protein is CASSWTISRNSPLHL.

The chain carries TRBV19 and TRBJ2-1; a possible D gene is TRBD2 (6 bases). Judging by the DNA end, TRBJ2-7 fits better; the J call may be wrong. The CDR3 has 15 residues. Germline CDR1 and CDR2: LNHDA and SQIVND (reference sequence). Written as DNA, the CDR3 is TGTGCCAGTAGTATGGAGGGGCGACCTTCCTACGAGCAGTACTTC. This gives the protein CASSMEGRPSYEQYF.

This clonotype was seen only a few times. The CDR3 region has the DNA TGTGCCAGCAGTTTCTTCCCGAGGGGGGGGACCGGGGAGCTGTTTTTT. Translating it yields CASSFFPRGGTGELFF. This chain links TRBV12-3 or TRBV12-4 with TRBJ2-2, with a possible D match to TRBD2 (7 bases). The V end lost 3 bases, the J end lost 5 bases, and 16 bases lay between the germline ends. The CDR3 loop spans 16 amino acids.

This rearrangement joins TRBV7-2 to TRBJ2-7; no firm D call. This CDR3 contains 14 residues. Germline V gene sequence: CDR1 SGHTA, CDR2 FQGNSA. V lost 4 bases to trimming and J lost 2 bases, with 12 bases between them. For the CDR3, the DNA is TGTGCCAGCAGCTCCGGATTATTCCCCTACGAGCAGTACGTC. Translating it yields CASSSGLFPYEQYV.

This chain links TRBV29-1 with TRBJ2-5; the match to TRBD1 covers 7 bases. The J call may be incorrect, as the DNA end agrees better with TRBJ2-1. The CDR3 totals 15 residues. Germline loops: CDR1 SQVTM, CDR2 ANQGSEA. The CDR3 is CSVEGPDRYDNEQFF. Written as DNA, the CDR3 is TGCAGCGTTGAAGGGCCGGACAGGTACGACAATGAGCAGTTCTTC.

In this sample, this clonotype turned up a few times. The rearrangement links TRBV2 to TRBJ1-5; D is possibly TRBD1 (5 bases). Germline CDR1 is SNHLY and CDR2 is FYNNEI. Trimming shortened V by 4 bases and J by 4 bases, and 14 bases separated the two germline ends. This CDR3 has 15 residues. CDR3 nucleotides: TGTGCCAGCAGTGTTGAGGGGCCCGCGAATCAGCCCCAGCATTTT. Translating it yields CASSVEGPANQPQHF.

CDR3 sequence: CASSLEDRVPYNEQFF. CDR3 nucleotide sequence: TGTGCCAGCAGCTTAGAGGACAGGGTCCCCTACAATGAGCAGTTCTTC. The chain employs TRBV7-6 and TRBJ2-7; 8 positions match TRBD1. The J call may be wrong; the DNA end is better matched by TRBJ2-1. Germline values: CDR1 SGHVS, CDR2 FNYEAQ. CDR3 length: 16 amino acids.

This clonotype was counted a few times. An end of the junction differs from the germline gene, which may be a read error. The J gene is TRBJ2-5, the V gene TRBV4-2; D is perhaps TRBD2 (5 bases). This CDR3 spans 14 amino acids. The germline CDR1 and CDR2 sequences are LGHNA and YNFKEQ. The CDR3 is CASSPNRRTDRKFF. CDR3 bases: TGTGCCAGCAGCCCGAACCGGAGGACCGATCGGAAGTTCTTC.

This chain connects TRBV28 to TRBJ2-7; 8 positions match TRBD1. Germline-derived CDR1 and CDR2 are MDHEN and SYDVKM. J was trimmed by 3 bases and V by 4 bases; bases with no gene match: 2. The CDR3 spans 13 residues. Written as DNA, the CDR3 is TGTGCCAGCAGTTGGGGACAGGACTACGAGCAGTACTTC. Its translation is CASSWGQDYEQYF.

V is TRBV29-1 and J is TRBJ2-1; no reliable D call. Germline V lookup: CDR1 SQVTM, CDR2 ANQGSEA. V dropped 1 base and J dropped 9 bases, with 10 bases sitting between them. The CDR3 has 12 amino acids. The CDR3 DNA reads TGCAGCGTTGAAGGGCTCTCAAGTGAGCAGTTCTTC. Translated, it gives CSVEGLSSEQFF.

The chain carries TRBV24-1 and TRBJ2-5, with D perhaps matching TRBD2 (6 bases). The ends were cut back, 2 bases at V and 3 bases at J, with 12 bases in the middle. The CDR3 loop spans 15 amino acids. Germline values: CDR1 KGHDR, CDR2 SFDVKD. Written as DNA, the CDR3 is TGTGCCACCAGTGATTCCCGGGACTTAGAAGAGACCCAGTACTTC. Residues: CATSDSRDLEETQYF.

In this sample, this clonotype turned up a few times. V usage is TRBV10-3 and J usage is TRBJ1-6, with 10 nucleotides matching TRBD1. The V gene's germline CDR1 is ENHRY and CDR2 SYGVKD. J lost 6 bases, V lost 0 bases, and 2 bases had no gene match. The CDR3 runs 16 residues. The DNA for the CDR3 is TGTGCCATCAGTGAGTCAGACAGGGGGCGTAATTCACCCCTCCACTTT. Its translation: CAISESDRGRNSPLHF.

The chain combines TRBV11-3 with TRBJ2-3, with 7 nucleotides matching TRBD1. The DNA end is a closer match to TRBJ1-5, so the J assignment may be wrong. Germline CDR1 is SGHNT and CDR2 is YENEEA. The CDR3 is 15 residues long. CDR3 DNA: TGTGCCAGCAGCCACGGAGAGGCAGGGGGAGATACGCAGCATTTT. It yields the protein CASSHGEAGGDTQHF.

J is TRBJ2-3 and V is TRBV12-3 or TRBV12-4; 7 bases fit TRBD2. This CDR3 has 12 residues. The J segment lost 7 bases and the V segment lost 3 bases, leaving 1 base of the junction unmatched. The CDR3 here is CASSLGLHTQYF. The CDR3 nucleotides read TGTGCCAGCAGTTTGGGACTACATACGCAGTATTTT.

The CDR3 loop is CASSDGQPGGYTF. Here the CDR3 DNA reads TGTGCCAGCAGTGACGGACAGCCCGGCGGCTACACCTTC. This chain connects TRBV25-1 to TRBJ1-2; D is possibly TRBD1 (6 bases). V was trimmed by 3 bases and J by 8 bases, leaving 13 bases between them. There are 13 residues in the CDR3. Germline-derived CDR1 and CDR2 are MGHDK and SYGVNS.